These 13 T cell receptor beta chains share one sample of origin, sequenced in a study of read filtering for tumor transcriptome and immune sequencing. Molecular barcoded adaptors covering alpha/delta and beta/gamma chains were used on around 400 ng RNA. TCRdb re-analysed the reads in MiXCR, keeping a single row per CDR3 protein. The sample includes some 41,000 distinct CDR3 sequences, around 11% of them seen just once. Sequencing was done on a sample of a population of CD138-negative cells sorted from bone marrow. The source is a donor aged 40 or over with multiple myeloma.

This clonotype has ten or more counts. This chain connects TRBV2 to TRBJ2-3; D may be TRBD1 (5 bases). CDR3 length: 11 amino acids. The V and J ends lost 11 bases and 6 bases respectively, with 12 bases between them. Germline assignment: CDR1 SNHLY and CDR2 FYNNEI. CDR3 sequence (DNA): TGTGCCGGGGCTTCATTGGATACGCAGTATTTT. Translated, it gives CAGASLDTQYF. Combining the CDR3 with reference TRBV2 and TRBJ2-3 gives the whole variable domain EPEVTQTPSHQVTQMGQEVILRCVPISNHLYFYWYRQILGQKVEFLVSFYNNEISEKSEIFDDQFSVERPDGSNFTLKIRSTKLEDSAMYFCAGASLDTQYFGPGTRLTVL.

This clonotype has at least ten counts. The V gene is TRBV7-2, the J gene TRBJ2-1; D not resolved. Trimming took 4 bases from V and 0 from J, leaving 7 bases between them. There are 14 residues in the CDR3. The germline gives CDR1 SGHTA, CDR2 FQGNSA. The CDR3 nucleotides read TGTGCCAGCAGCTCGCCAAGCTCCTACAATGAGCAGTTCTTC. It specifies CASSSPSSYNEQFF.

This clonotype was seen many times. V and J are TRBV4-1 and TRBJ1-2; D not certain. Trimming took off 0 bases at V and 0 bases at J, with 8 bases between the two ends. Germline V CDR1 and CDR2: MGHRA, YSYEKL. CDR3 size: 15 residues. The CDR3 reads CASSQERLTNYGYTF. CDR3 sequence (DNA): TGCGCCAGCAGCCAAGAACGGCTTACTAACTATGGCTACACCTTC.

About this clonotype itself: A much larger clone differs by one base, so this may be a read error. The rearrangement joins TRBV4-1 to TRBJ1-5; TRBD1 agrees at 10 bases. Germline V gene lookup returns CDR1 MGHRA and CDR2 YSYEKL. The V gene end was trimmed by 6 bases and the J gene end by 7 bases; junction bases not matched to a gene: 18. The CDR3 totals 18 residues. The CDR3 loop reads CASSLRDRGARGTQPQHF. CDR3 DNA sequence: TGCGCCAGCAGTCTCCGGGACAGGGGAGCCAGGGGAACACAGCCCCAGCATTTT.

The rearrangement links TRBV7-8 to TRBJ2-3; 10 nucleotides line up with TRBD2. Germline V gene lookup returns CDR1 SGHVS and CDR2 FQNEAQ. V lost 1 base to trimming and J lost 3 bases; unmatched junction nucleotides: 4. There are 16 residues in the CDR3. This CDR3 is CASSLGQAGGTDTQYF. CDR3 DNA sequence: TGTGCCAGCAGCTTAGGGCAAGCGGGGGGGACAGATACGCAGTATTTT.

Remarks on this clonotype: A far larger clone is one base from this, pointing to a likely read error. This sequence joins TRBV6-5 and TRBJ2-1, with D perhaps TRBD2 (5 bases). Germline loops: CDR1 MNHEY, CDR2 SVGAGI. CDR3 length: 14 amino acids. The V gene lost 5 bases and the J gene lost 7 bases, with 15 bases spanning the gap. CDR3 sequence: CASSEEVTWNEQFF. The CDR3 region has the DNA TGTGCCAGCAGTGAGGAGGTCACTTGGAATGAGCAGTTCTTC.

The V call is TRBV28, the J call TRBJ1-3; D is ambiguous. The CDR3 loop spans 11 amino acids. CDR1 and CDR2 from the germline V gene are MDHEN and SYDVKM. Trimming pared 10 bases from V and 0 bases from J, leaving 4 bases between. The CDR3 nucleotides are TGTGCCACGTTCTCTGGAAACACCATATATTTT. Translated, it gives CATFSGNTIYF. Full variable domain (rest looked up from reference TRBV28 and TRBJ1-3): DVKVTQSSRYLVKRTGEKVFLECVQDMDHENMFWYRQDPGLGLRLIYFSYDVKMKEKGDIPEGYSVSREKKERFSLILESASTNQTSMYLCATFSGNTIYFGEGSWLTVV.

This clonotype was recorded at least ten times. The V call is TRBV6-2 or TRBV6-3, the J call TRBJ1-6, with 8 bases that match TRBD1. The CDR3 contains 16 residues. V was clipped by 2 bases and J by 9 bases; unmatched bases: 9. The germline CDR1 and CDR2 sequences are MNHEY and SVGEGT. The CDR3 loop reads CASSYPPGQGSSPLHF. The CDR3 bases are TGTGCCAGCAGTTACCCTCCCGGACAGGGTTCTTCACCCCTCCACTTT.

This clonotype was seen just once. Lacking the conserved final phenylalanine or tryptophan, this CDR3 likely reflects a read error. The rearrangement links TRBV6-1 to TRBJ1-1; 8 bases agree with TRBD1. V lost 10 bases and J lost 0; bases outside the gene matches: 13. CDR1 and CDR2 (germline): MNHNS, SASEGT. There are 16 residues in the CDR3. The CDR3 DNA follows: TGTGCCAACAGCGATACGACAGGGGAAATGAACACTGAAGCTTTCTAT. It encodes CANSDTTGEMNTEAFY.

This clonotype was counted ten times or more. This sequence joins TRBV7-2 and TRBJ2-7, with D unresolved. The CDR3 is 14 residues long. Germline assignment: CDR1 SGHTA and CDR2 FQGNSA. V lost 5 bases, J lost 2 bases, and 13 bases lay in between. The CDR3 DNA reads TGTGCCAGCAGCCGGGCCGGAACAGCCTACGAGCAGTACTTC. Protein product: CASSRAGTAYEQYF.

This clonotype came up many times. The chain has TRBV12-3 or TRBV12-4 and TRBJ2-7, with TRBD2 matching 8 bases. The CDR3 is made up of 15 amino acids. Trimming took 3 bases from V and 2 from J; bases not matched to a gene: 6. The CDR3 DNA sequence: TGTGCCAGCAGTTTTTTTCGGGGGGGTACCTACGAGCAGTACTTC. It translates to CASSFFRGGTYEQYF.

This clonotype has ten or more counts. V and J are TRBV2 and TRBJ1-6, with 9 bases lining up with TRBD1. The CDR3 consists of 14 residues. CDR1 and CDR2 (germline): SNHLY, FYNNEI. V lost 5 bases, J lost 10 bases, and 6 bases stayed unmatched. The CDR3 DNA reads as TGTGCCAGCAGTCCTACAGGGGGCCGCTCACCCCTCCACTTT. Protein product: CASSPTGGRSPLHF.

A word on this clonotype: One base away lies a much larger clone, so this may be a sequencing read error. The V gene is TRBV4-1, the J gene TRBJ2-7, with D perhaps matching TRBD1 or TRBD2 (5 bases each). CDR1 and CDR2 (germline): MGHRA, YSYEKL. The CDR3 runs to 16 residues. CDR3 sequence (DNA): TGCGCCAGCAGGCAAGGATACGGGGCCAAGGGGTACGAGCAGTACTTC. Translating it yields CASRQGYGAKGYEQYF.